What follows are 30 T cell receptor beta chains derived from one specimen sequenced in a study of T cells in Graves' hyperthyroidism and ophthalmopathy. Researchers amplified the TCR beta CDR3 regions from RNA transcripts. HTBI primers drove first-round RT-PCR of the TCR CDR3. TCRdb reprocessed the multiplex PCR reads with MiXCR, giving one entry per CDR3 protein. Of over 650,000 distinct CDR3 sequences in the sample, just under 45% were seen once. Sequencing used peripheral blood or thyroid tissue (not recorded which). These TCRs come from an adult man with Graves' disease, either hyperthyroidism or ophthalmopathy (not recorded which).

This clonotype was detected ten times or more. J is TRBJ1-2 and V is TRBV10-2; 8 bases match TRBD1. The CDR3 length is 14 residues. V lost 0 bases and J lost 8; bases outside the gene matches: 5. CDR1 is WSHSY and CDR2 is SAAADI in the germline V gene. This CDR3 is CASSESWTGRGYTF. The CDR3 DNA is TGCGCCAGCAGTGAGTCTTGGACAGGGAGAGGCTACACCTTC.

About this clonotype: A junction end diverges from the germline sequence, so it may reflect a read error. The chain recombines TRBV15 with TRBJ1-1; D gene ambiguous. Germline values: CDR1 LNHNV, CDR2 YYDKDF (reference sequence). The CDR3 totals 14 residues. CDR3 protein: CASSLEPQSLEAFF. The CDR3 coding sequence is TGTGCCAGCAGCTTAGAGCCTCAATCCCTTGAAGCTTTCTTT.

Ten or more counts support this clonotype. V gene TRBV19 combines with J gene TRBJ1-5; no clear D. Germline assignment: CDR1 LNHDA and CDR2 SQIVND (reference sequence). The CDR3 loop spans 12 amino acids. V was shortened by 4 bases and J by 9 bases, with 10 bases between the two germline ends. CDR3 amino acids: CASSTGYGPQHF. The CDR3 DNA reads TGTGCCAGTAGTACAGGATACGGGCCCCAGCATTTT.

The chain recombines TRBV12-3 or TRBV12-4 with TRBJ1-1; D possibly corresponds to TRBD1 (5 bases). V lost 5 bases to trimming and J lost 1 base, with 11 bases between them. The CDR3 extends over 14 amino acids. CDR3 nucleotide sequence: TGTGCCAGCAGTCACCCGGGGGAGAACACTGAAGCTTTCTTT. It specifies CASSHPGENTEAFF.

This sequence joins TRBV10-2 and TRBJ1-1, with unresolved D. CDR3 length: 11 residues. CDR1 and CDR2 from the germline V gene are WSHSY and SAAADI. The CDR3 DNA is TGCGTTAGCAGAACGAACACTGAAGCTTTCTTT. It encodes CVSRTNTEAFF.

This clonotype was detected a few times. CDR3 in DNA: TGTGCCAGCGGGGCCAGCAATCAGCCCCAGCATTTT. Translation gives CASGASNQPQHF. The V call is TRBV10-3, the J call TRBJ1-5; weak D call: TRBD1 (5 bases). With 10 bases removed from V and 1 base from J, the gap between germline ends came to 8 bases. The germline CDR1 and CDR2 sequences are ENHRY and SYGVKD. This CDR3 has 12 residues.

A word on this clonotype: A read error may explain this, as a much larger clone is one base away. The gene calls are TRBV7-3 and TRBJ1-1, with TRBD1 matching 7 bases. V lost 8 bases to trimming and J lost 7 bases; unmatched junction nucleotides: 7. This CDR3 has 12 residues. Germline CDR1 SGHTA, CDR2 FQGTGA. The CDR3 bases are TGTGCCAGCGGCCACGGGGACAGTGAAGCTTTCTTT. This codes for CASGHGDSEAFF.

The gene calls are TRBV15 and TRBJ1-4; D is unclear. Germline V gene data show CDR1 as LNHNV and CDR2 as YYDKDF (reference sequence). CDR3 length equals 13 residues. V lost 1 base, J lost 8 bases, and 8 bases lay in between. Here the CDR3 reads CATSRGPGEKLFF. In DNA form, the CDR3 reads TGTGCCACCAGCAGAGGGCCGGGGGAAAAACTGTTTTTT.

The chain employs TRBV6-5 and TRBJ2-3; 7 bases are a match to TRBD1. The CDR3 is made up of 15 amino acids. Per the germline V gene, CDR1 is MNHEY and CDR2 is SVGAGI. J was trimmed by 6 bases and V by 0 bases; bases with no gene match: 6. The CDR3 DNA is TGTGCCAGCAGTTACTCGACAGGGTCCGGGGATACGCAGTATTTT. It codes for CASSYSTGSGDTQYF.

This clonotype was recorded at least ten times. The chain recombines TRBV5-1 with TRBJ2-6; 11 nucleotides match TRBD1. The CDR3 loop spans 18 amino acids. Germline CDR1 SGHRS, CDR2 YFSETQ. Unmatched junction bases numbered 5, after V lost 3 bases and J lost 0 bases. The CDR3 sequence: CASSSGQGERSGANVLTF. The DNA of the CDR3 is TGCGCCAGCAGCTCGGGACAGGGGGAACGCTCTGGGGCCAACGTCCTGACTTTC.

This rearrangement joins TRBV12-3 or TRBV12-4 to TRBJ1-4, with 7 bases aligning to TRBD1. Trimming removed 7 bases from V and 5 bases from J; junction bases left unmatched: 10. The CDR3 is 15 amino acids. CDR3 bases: TGTGCCAGCACACAAAGAGGGACAGCAAATGAAAAACTGTTTTTT. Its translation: CASTQRGTANEKLFF.

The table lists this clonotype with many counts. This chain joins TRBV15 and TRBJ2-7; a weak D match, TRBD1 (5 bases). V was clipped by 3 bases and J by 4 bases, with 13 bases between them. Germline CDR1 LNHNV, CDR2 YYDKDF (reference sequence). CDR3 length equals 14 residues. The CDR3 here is CATSSRVGKYEQYF. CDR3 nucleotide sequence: TGTGCCACCAGCAGCAGGGTGGGGAAATACGAGCAGTACTTC.

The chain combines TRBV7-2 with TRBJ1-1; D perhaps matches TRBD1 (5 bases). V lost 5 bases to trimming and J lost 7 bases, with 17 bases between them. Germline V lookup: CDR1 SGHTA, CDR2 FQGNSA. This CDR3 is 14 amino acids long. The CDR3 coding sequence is TGTGCCAGCAGCGTAACAGGCCTAACTAATGAAGCTTTCTTT. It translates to CASSVTGLTNEAFF.

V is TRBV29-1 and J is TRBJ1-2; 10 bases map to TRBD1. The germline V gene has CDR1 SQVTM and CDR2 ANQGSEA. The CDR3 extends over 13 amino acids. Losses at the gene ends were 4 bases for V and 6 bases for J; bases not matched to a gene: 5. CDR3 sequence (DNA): TGCAGCGTTGCGGACAGGGGGGCGCATGGCTACACCTTC. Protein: CSVADRGAHGYTF.

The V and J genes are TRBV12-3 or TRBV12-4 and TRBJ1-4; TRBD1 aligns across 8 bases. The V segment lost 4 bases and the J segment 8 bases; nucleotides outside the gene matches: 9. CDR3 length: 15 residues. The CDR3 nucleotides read TGTGCCAGCAGTTCCCGACAGGGGTTGGGGGAAAAACTGTTTTTT. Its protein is CASSSRQGLGEKLFF.

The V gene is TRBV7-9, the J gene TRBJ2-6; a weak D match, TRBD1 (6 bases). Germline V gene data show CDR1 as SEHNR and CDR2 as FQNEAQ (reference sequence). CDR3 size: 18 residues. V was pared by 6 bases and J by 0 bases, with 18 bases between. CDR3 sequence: CASSPMTGKTSGANVLTF. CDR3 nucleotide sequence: TGTGCCAGCAGTCCTATGACAGGAAAAACCTCTGGGGCCAACGTCCTGACTTTC. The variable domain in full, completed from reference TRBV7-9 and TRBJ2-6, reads DTGVSQNPRHKITKRGQNVTFRCDPISEHNRLYWYRQTLGQGPEFLTYFQNEAQLEKSRLLSDRFSAERPKGSFSTLEIQRTEQGDSAMYLCASSPMTGKTSGANVLTFGAGSRLTVL.

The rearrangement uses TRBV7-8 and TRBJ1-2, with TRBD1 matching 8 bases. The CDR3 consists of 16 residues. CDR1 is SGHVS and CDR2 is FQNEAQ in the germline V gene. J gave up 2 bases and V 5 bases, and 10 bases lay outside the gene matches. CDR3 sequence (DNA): TGTGCCAGCAGCCCCATCGGGGCAGGGGGCAACTATGGCTACACCTTC. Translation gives CASSPIGAGGNYGYTF.

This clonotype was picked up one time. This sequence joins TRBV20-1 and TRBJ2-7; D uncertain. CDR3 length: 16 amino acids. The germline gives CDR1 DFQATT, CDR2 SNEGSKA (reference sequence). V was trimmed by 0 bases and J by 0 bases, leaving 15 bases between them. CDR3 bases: TGCAGTGCTAGAGAAGCTGGCAGGAGAAGCTCCTACGAGCAGTACTTC. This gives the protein CSAREAGRRSSYEQYF.

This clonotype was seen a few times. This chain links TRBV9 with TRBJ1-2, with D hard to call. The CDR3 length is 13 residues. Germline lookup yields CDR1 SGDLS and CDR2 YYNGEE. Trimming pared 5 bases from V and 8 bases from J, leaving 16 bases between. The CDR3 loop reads CASSYAQSAGYTF. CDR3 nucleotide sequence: TGTGCCAGCAGTTACGCACAGTCCGCCGGCTACACCTTC.

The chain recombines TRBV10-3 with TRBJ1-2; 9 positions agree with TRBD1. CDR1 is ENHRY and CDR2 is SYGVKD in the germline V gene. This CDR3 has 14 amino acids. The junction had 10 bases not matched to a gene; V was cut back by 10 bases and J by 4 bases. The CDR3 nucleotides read TGTGCCAGCACCACACAGGGACAGGGCTATGGCTACACCTTC. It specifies CASTTQGQGYGYTF.

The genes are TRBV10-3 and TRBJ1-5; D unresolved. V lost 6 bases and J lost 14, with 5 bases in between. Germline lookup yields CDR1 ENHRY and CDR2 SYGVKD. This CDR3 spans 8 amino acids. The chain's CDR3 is CAIRPEHF. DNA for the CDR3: TGTGCCATCAGACCCGAGCATTTT.

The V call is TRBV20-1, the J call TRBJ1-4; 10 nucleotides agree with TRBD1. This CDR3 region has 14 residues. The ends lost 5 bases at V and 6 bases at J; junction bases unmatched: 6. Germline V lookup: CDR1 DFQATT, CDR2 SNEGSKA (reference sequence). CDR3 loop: CSALKTGGDEKLFF. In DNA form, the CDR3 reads TGCAGTGCTTTGAAGACAGGGGGCGATGAAAAACTGTTTTTT.

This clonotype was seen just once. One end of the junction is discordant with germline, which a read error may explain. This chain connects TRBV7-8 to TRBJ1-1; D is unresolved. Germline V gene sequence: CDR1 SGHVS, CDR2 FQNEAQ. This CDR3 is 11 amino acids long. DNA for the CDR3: TGTGCCAGCGGCTTAGGTTGGGGAGCTTTCTTT. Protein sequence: CASGLGWGAFF.

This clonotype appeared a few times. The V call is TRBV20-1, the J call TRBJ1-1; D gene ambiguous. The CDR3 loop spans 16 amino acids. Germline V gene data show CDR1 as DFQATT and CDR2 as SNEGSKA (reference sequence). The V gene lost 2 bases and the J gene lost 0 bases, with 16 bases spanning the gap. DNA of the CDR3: TGCAGTGCTAGAAAAGTCGGGAGTAACATGAACACTGAAGCTTTCTTT. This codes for CSARKVGSNMNTEAFF.

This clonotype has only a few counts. The CDR3 nucleotides read TGTGCCAGCAGTCTACGGACAGGGAAGGGGAGCAATCAGCCCCAGCATTTT. Translated, it gives CASSLRTGKGSNQPQHF. The genes are TRBV7-9 and TRBJ1-5, with TRBD1 matching 8 bases. Per germline, CDR1 SEHNR and CDR2 FQNEAQ (reference sequence). CDR3 length equals 17 residues. V was clipped by 6 bases and J by 1 base; unmatched bases: 11.

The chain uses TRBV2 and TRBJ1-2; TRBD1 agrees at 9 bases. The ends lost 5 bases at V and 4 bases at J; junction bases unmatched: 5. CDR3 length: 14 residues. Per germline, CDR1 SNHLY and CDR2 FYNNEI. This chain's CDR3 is CASSRDREGYGYTF. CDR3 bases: TGTGCCAGCAGTCGGGACAGGGAGGGCTATGGCTACACCTTC.

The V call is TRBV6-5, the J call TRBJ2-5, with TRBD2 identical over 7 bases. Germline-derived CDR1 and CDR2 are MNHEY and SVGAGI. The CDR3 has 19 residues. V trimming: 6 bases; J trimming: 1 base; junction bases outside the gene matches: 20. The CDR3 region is CASSSRPGRAGIGQETQYF. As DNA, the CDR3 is TGTGCCAGCAGCTCCCGACCGGGACGAGCGGGGATCGGCCAAGAGACCCAGTACTTC.

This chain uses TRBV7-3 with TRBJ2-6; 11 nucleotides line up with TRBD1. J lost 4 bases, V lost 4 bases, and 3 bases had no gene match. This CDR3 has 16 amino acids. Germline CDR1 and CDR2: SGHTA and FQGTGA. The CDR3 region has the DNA TGTGCCAGCAGCTCGGACAGGGGGCCCGGGGCCAACGTCCTGACTTTC. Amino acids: CASSSDRGPGANVLTF. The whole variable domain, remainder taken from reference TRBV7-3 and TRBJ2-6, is GAGVSQTPSNKVTEKGKYVELRCDPISGHTALYWYRQSLGQGPEFLIYFQGTGAADDSGLPNDRFFAVRPEGSVSTLKIQRTERGDSAVYLCASSSDRGPGANVLTFGAGSRLTVL.

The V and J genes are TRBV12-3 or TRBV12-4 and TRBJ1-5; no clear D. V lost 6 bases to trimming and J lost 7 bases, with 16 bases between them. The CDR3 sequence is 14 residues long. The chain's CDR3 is CASSPPDARQPQHF. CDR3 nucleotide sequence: TGTGCCAGCAGCCCGCCTGACGCGCGGCAGCCCCAGCATTTT.

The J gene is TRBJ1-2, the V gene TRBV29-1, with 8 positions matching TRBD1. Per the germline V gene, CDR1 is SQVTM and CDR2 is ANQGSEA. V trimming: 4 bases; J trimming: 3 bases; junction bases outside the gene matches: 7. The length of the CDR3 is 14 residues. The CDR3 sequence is CSVVPSGGDYGYTF. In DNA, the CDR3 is TGCAGCGTTGTTCCGTCAGGGGGCGACTATGGCTACACCTTC.